This T cell receptor beta chain was found in a study of blood T cells in healthy people across ages. This CDR3 region has 15 residues. V was cut by 0 bases and J by 3 bases, with 9 bases left in between. Germline V CDR1 and CDR2: LGHNA, YSLEER. Then a second PCR, running roughly 7 to 11 cycles, was carried out with a sample-barcoded 5' primer and a J-beta primer mix. A template-switch adaptor with 12 random nucleotides tagged each cDNA molecule. TCRdb re-analysed the 5' RACE reads in MiXCR, keeping a single row per CDR3 protein. The sample yields under 800,000 distinct CDR3 sequences, roughly 21% seen once. This clonotype showed up just a few times. The antigen is not known. They isolated at least 6 million PBMCs from each sample. Points from the study as a whole: Underestimates were what the diversity estimates from one million T cells were considered to be.

V gene TRBV4-3 combines with J gene TRBJ1-5, with D hard to call. Sequencing was done on a sample of blood. The receptor's source is an older man in good health. The DNA of the CDR3 is TGCGCCAGCAGCCAAGACCAGGAATCCAATCAGCCCCAGCATTTT. This encodes CASSQDQESNQPQHF.